This T cell receptor (beta chain) was recorded in a study of identical twins listed by TCRdb under 2016. At the level of the whole study: The study deep-sequenced TCR alpha and beta repertoires from monozygotic twins, unrelated adults of various ages and cord blood to test whether fetal clonotypes persist. To rule out contamination, the twin experiments were replicated at different times with different library preparation protocols.

All donors were healthy Caucasians. The twin cohort comprised three pairs of female monozygotic twins, all aged roughly 18 to 30 years. Positive isolation kits from Invitrogen were used to isolate CD4+ and CD8+ T cell populations. The library was prepared using 5' RACE. The sequencer was an Illumina HiSeq 2000. Template switching introduced a universal primer binding site; the final cDNA contained a unique molecular identifier, enabling accurate counting of TCR cDNA molecules. Specific primers in the conserved constant-segment region were used to synthesize first-strand cDNA for TCR alpha and beta chains. To control for contamination, every cDNA library was double barcoded, receiving both a SMART-Mk sample barcode and Illumina barcodes. TruSeq adapter sequences along with Illumina sample barcodes were introduced in two successive PCR steps. Sequencing of the TCR alpha and beta cDNA libraries was done on the Illumina HiSeq platform using custom primers. The paper's processing steps were these. Unique molecular identifiers were extracted from raw reads with MiGEC, and CDR3 positions were determined with MiXCR. Recombination models were inferred per individual with the repgenHMM and IGoR tools using an EM algorithm. The tcR package in R was used for shared clonotype analysis, with sharing normalized by the product of cloneset sizes. To study raw recombination without the effects of thymic and clonal selection, out-of-frame nonproductive sequences were analyzed. The public sequencing data were trimmed at Q25 with fastp and processed into clonotypes with MiXCR by TCRdb, which kept only in-frame beta chains. Records with the same CDR3 protein are collapsed into one entry carrying the most frequent genes and DNA. TCRdb, not the original authors, processed these V and J calls. This sample has approximately 500,000 distinct CDR3 sequences in its table, and 24% of those were observed once. The ten biggest clones cover 2.9% of the sample.

To note about this clonotype: The specificity of this receptor is unknown. Per-base qualities were not stored, and no clone one base away is much larger.

Germline trimming amounts to 5 bases on V and 6 bases on J, with 10 as the count of junction bases outside the gene matches. Reading from cysteine to phenylalanine, the CDR3 counts 14 amino acids. The retained sequence is limited to the CDR3, 42 bases, with the frame set at the first base. From a lookup of the germline V gene (reference sequence), CDR1 and CDR2 are DFQATT and SNEGSKA. The paper as a whole reports these results and caveats: Conclusions relied on cross-sectional statistical analysis, since the same donors could not be followed over many years. Out-of-frame TCR alpha sequences shared between twins showed an excess of low generation-probability sequences compared with coincidental sharing between unrelated individuals. A weaker excess of twin sharing was found in beta out-of-frame sequences because the signal-to-noise ratio was lowered by fewer shared sequences. Zero-insertion analyses could be partly confounded by invariant T cells such as MAIT and iNKT, although diverse VJ usage argued against such confounding for most clonotypes. In monozygotic twins, recombination models systematically underestimated out-of-frame TCR alpha sharing, but the models matched the sharing seen between unrelated individuals. Fewer insertions were carried by abundant cord blood beta clonotypes; a weaker similar trend was observed in young adult naive repertoires, while no such trend was observed in memory repertoires.

The same specimen was also included in a second study, on T cells expressing NK-cell markers. The other study reports the following: Three sorted T-cell subsets (CD3+CD56+NKG2C+, CD3+CD56+NKG2C- and CD3+CD56-NKG2C+) from several donors had their TCR beta-chain repertoires profiled. Among the eight sequenced donors, only one was HCMV-seronegative, while the other seven were HCMV-seropositive. In several experiments an anti-gammadeltaTCR antibody was added to restrict sorting to alphabetaTCR-expressing T cells. In over five donors, the dominant CD3+CD56+NKG2C+ clonotypes were found to rank among the top 10 CD8+ clonotypes and to make up 1.0-7.0% of CD8+ T cells. Those dominant clonotypes were again the most abundant among CD3+CD56-NKG2C+ cells in a handful of donors, at roughly 25-60.1%. Whether the expanded NKG2C-expressing T cell clones were specific for HCMV antigens remained unclear. Randomly selected healthy volunteers, three men and five women, were used as the eight sequenced donors. HCMV-specific IgG was detected in serum with a commercial ELISA kit to determine HCMV serostatus. MIGEC handled demultiplexing of the reads and grouping by UMI, while MiTCR was used to assemble and quantify clonotypes. To remove erroneous sequences, TCR cDNA sequences were retained only when supported by two or more reads. The tcR package was used for downstream repertoire analysis, with clonotypes matched between fractions based on CDR3 nucleotide sequence plus V segment. Antigen specificity was annotated against VDJdb with VDJmatch, allowing one amino acid substitution in CDR3.

The material sequenced was CD4+ T cells sorted from blood. The sequence joins TRBV20-1 to TRBJ1-2; 9 bases in between match TRBD1. The origin of this receptor is a woman aged 18-29 years in good health. CDR3 sequence: CSARHRGPADGYTF. The nucleotide sequence is TGCAGTGCTCGACACAGGGGGCCGGCAGATGGCTACACCTTC.